A selection of T cell receptor beta chains follows, all from one sample in a study of T cell changes during pregnancy in multiple sclerosis. Sequencing was performed with immunoSEQ multiplex PCR; in TCRdb, only in-frame clones are kept and a portion is missing. The data show around 50,000 clones, over 90% seen once. The sample here was CD4+ T cells from peripheral blood mononuclear cells, taken after pregnancy. These receptors were collected from a female donor in good health, enrolled as a control in a pregnancy study. Both conserved end residues are part of each CDR3. Each record gives: D gene, J gene, clone size, V gene, CDR3 protein, CDR3 DNA. A D gene is named only where the DNA matches it firmly. The listing skips clone size in some rows; elsewhere it reads once, few, many or a size class.

d_gene: .; j_gene: TRBJ2-7; abundance: .; v_gene: TRBV6-6; CDR3aa: CASSYSTGHPEQYF; CDR3nt: TGTGCCAGCAGTTACTCGACGGGACATCCCGAGCAGTACTTC
d_gene: .; j_gene: TRBJ1-4; abundance: .; v_gene: TRBV28; CDR3aa: CASTNWGGYEKLFF; CDR3nt: TGTGCCAGCACCAACTGGGGGGGGTATGAAAAACTGTTTTTT
d_gene: .; j_gene: TRBJ2-7; abundance: .; v_gene: TRBV7-9; CDR3aa: CASSRQDSYEQYF; CDR3nt: TGTGCCAGCAGCAGACAGGACTCCTACGAGCAGTACTTC
d_gene: .; j_gene: TRBJ2-7; abundance: once; v_gene: TRBV7-8; CDR3aa: CASSTPTRDEQYF; CDR3nt: TGTGCCAGCAGCACCCCGACCCGGGACGAGCAGTACTTC
d_gene: .; j_gene: TRBJ2-2; abundance: .; v_gene: TRBV7-2; CDR3aa: CASSFSGRTGELFF; CDR3nt: TGTGCCAGCAGCTTCTCAGGTCGAACCGGGGAGCTGTTTTTT
d_gene: TRBD2; j_gene: TRBJ2-3; abundance: .; v_gene: TRBV11-3; CDR3aa: CASSGLAWADTQYF; CDR3nt: TGTGCCAGCAGCGGACTAGCTTGGGCAGATACGCAGTATTTT
d_gene: TRBD1; j_gene: TRBJ2-2; abundance: .; v_gene: TRBV2; CDR3aa: CASSAGQGNTGELFF; CDR3nt: TGTGCCAGCAGTGCGGGACAGGGGAACACCGGGGAGCTGTTTTTT
d_gene: .; j_gene: TRBJ2-1; abundance: .; v_gene: TRBV6-5; CDR3aa: CASSYSLGSHNEQFF; CDR3nt: TGTGCCAGCAGTTACTCTCTCGGGAGCCACAATGAGCAGTTCTTC
d_gene: .; j_gene: TRBJ1-5; abundance: .; v_gene: TRBV6-5; CDR3aa: CASSYSRGSNQPQHF; CDR3nt: TGTGCCAGCAGTTACAGTCGAGGTAGCAATCAGCCCCAGCATTTT
d_gene: .; j_gene: TRBJ2-1; abundance: .; v_gene: TRBV28; CDR3aa: CASSLGGPYNEQFF; CDR3nt: TGTGCCAGCAGTTTGGGGGGGCCCTACAATGAGCAGTTCTTC
d_gene: .; j_gene: TRBJ1-2; abundance: .; v_gene: TRBV6-5; CDR3aa: CASSYSRAQYYYGYTF; CDR3nt: TGTGCCAGCAGTTACTCGAGAGCACAGTACTACTATGGCTACACCTTC
d_gene: .; j_gene: TRBJ2-2; abundance: .; v_gene: TRBV28; CDR3aa: CASSFLRGSDTGELFF; CDR3nt: TGTGCCAGCAGTTTCTTAAGGGGGTCGGACACCGGGGAGCTGTTTTTT
d_gene: .; j_gene: TRBJ2-7; abundance: .; v_gene: TRBV7-2; CDR3aa: CASSTDRGGEQYF; CDR3nt: TGTGCCAGCAGCACGGACCGAGGCGGGGAGCAGTACTTC
d_gene: TRBD1; j_gene: TRBJ2-2; abundance: .; v_gene: TRBV5-6; CDR3aa: CASSHRQGYTGELFF; CDR3nt: TGTGCCAGCAGTCATAGACAGGGTTACACCGGGGAGCTGTTTTTT
d_gene: TRBD2; j_gene: TRBJ2-2; abundance: once; v_gene: TRBV5-1; CDR3aa: CASSLAGLAGFANTGELFF; CDR3nt: TGCGCCAGCAGCTTGGCTGGACTAGCGGGGTTTGCGAACACCGGGGAGCTGTTTTTT
d_gene: .; j_gene: TRBJ2-3; abundance: .; v_gene: TRBV5-1; CDR3aa: CASRSNAGLTTDTQYF; CDR3nt: TGCGCCAGCAGGAGTAACGCAGGGCTTACAACAGATACGCAGTATTTT
d_gene: TRBD1; j_gene: TRBJ1-1; abundance: .; v_gene: TRBV5-4; CDR3aa: CASSPRQGTEAFF; CDR3nt: TGTGCCAGCAGCCCGAGACAGGGAACTGAAGCTTTCTTT
d_gene: TRBD1; j_gene: TRBJ2-5; abundance: .; v_gene: TRBV2; CDR3aa: CASSKGDRVLSKETQYF; CDR3nt: TGTGCCAGCTCAAAGGGGGACAGGGTTCTTTCGAAAGAGACCCAGTACTTC
d_gene: .; j_gene: TRBJ2-7; abundance: .; v_gene: TRBV11-2; CDR3aa: CASRTLGGPTYEQYF; CDR3nt: TGTGCCAGCAGAACCTTAGGGGGACCTACCTACGAGCAGTACTTC
d_gene: .; j_gene: TRBJ2-1; abundance: .; v_gene: TRBV5-6; CDR3aa: CASSLVGGTRNEQFF; CDR3nt: TGTGCCAGCAGCTTGGTTGGCGGGACGAGGAATGAGCAGTTCTTC
d_gene: TRBD2; j_gene: TRBJ2-3; abundance: .; v_gene: TRBV6-4; CDR3aa: CASRASGAAYSPDTQYF; CDR3nt: TGTGCCAGCAGAGCTAGCGGGGCGGCCTACTCCCCAGATACGCAGTATTTT
d_gene: .; j_gene: TRBJ1-1; abundance: .; v_gene: TRBV10-3; CDR3aa: CAVKVGQGKTEAFF; CDR3nt: TGTGCCGTCAAAGTTGGGCAGGGAAAAACTGAAGCTTTCTTT
d_gene: TRBD2; j_gene: TRBJ2-2; abundance: .; v_gene: TRBV27; CDR3aa: CASRLTSGGAGELFF; CDR3nt: TGTGCCAGCAGACTGACTAGCGGAGGTGCCGGGGAGCTGTTTTTT
d_gene: TRBD2; j_gene: TRBJ2-5; abundance: .; v_gene: TRBV11-2; CDR3aa: CASSLLAGRQETQYF; CDR3nt: TGTGCCAGCAGCTTGCTAGCGGGAAGACAAGAGACCCAGTACTTC
d_gene: TRBD2; j_gene: TRBJ2-7; abundance: .; v_gene: TRBV11-2; CDR3aa: CASRLTSGSSYEQYF; CDR3nt: TGTGCCAGCAGACTTACTAGCGGTAGCTCCTACGAGCAGTACTTC
d_gene: TRBD2; j_gene: TRBJ2-1; abundance: once; v_gene: TRBV7-3; CDR3aa: CASSFLSGDYNEQFF; CDR3nt: TGTGCCAGCAGCTTCCTTAGCGGGGATTACAATGAGCAGTTCTTC
d_gene: .; j_gene: TRBJ2-1; abundance: .; v_gene: TRBV5-1; CDR3aa: CASSLTGNNEQFF; CDR3nt: TGCGCCAGCAGCTTAACAGGTAACAATGAGCAGTTCTTC
d_gene: .; j_gene: TRBJ1-2; abundance: .; v_gene: TRBV5-1; CDR3aa: CASSPLKGAGSYGYTF; CDR3nt: TGCGCCAGCAGCCCACTCAAAGGGGCGGGGAGCTATGGCTACACCTTC
d_gene: .; j_gene: TRBJ2-7; abundance: .; v_gene: TRBV7-9; CDR3aa: CASSLALLYGGYEQYF; CDR3nt: TGTGCCAGCAGCTTAGCATTATTGTACGGAGGCTACGAGCAGTACTTC
d_gene: .; j_gene: TRBJ2-1; abundance: .; v_gene: TRBV11-3; CDR3aa: CASSLGGPANEQFF; CDR3nt: TGTGCCAGCAGCTTAGGCGGGCCGGCAAATGAGCAGTTCTTC
d_gene: TRBD1; j_gene: TRBJ1-6; abundance: .; v_gene: TRBV13; CDR3aa: CASSLTGGDSPLHF; CDR3nt: TGTGCCAGCAGCTTGACAGGGGGTGATTCACCCCTCCACTTT
d_gene: .; j_gene: TRBJ2-1; abundance: .; v_gene: TRBV19; CDR3aa: CASSGAGPYNEQFF; CDR3nt: TGTGCCAGTAGTGGGGCAGGGCCCTACAATGAGCAGTTCTTC
d_gene: .; j_gene: TRBJ2-7; abundance: .; v_gene: TRBV29-1; CDR3aa: CSVETPGIEQYF; CDR3nt: TGCAGCGTTGAAACCCCAGGGATCGAGCAGTACTTC
d_gene: TRBD2; j_gene: TRBJ2-7; abundance: once; v_gene: TRBV6-6; CDR3aa: CASSYVAGNYEQYF; CDR3nt: TGTGCCAGCAGTTACGTAGCGGGGAACTACGAGCAGTACTTC
d_gene: .; j_gene: TRBJ1-1; abundance: .; v_gene: TRBV6-6; CDR3aa: CASSYWQDTEAFF; CDR3nt: TGTGCCAGCAGTTACTGGCAGGACACTGAAGCTTTCTTT
d_gene: TRBD2; j_gene: TRBJ2-5; abundance: .; v_gene: TRBV14; CDR3aa: CASSQTWTSVMVFQETQYF; CDR3nt: TGTGCCAGCAGCCAAACTTGGACTAGCGTGATGGTGTTCCAAGAGACCCAGTACTTC
d_gene: TRBD1; j_gene: TRBJ2-3; abundance: few; v_gene: TRBV7-8; CDR3aa: CASSLGSGTGGTDTQYF; CDR3nt: TGTGCCAGCAGCTTAGGGTCCGGGACAGGGGGAACAGATACGCAGTATTTT
d_gene: .; j_gene: TRBJ2-5; abundance: .; v_gene: TRBV6-1; CDR3aa: CASSERLAGETQYF; CDR3nt: TGTGCCAGCAGTGAAAGGCTAGCCGGGGAGACCCAGTACTTC
d_gene: .; j_gene: TRBJ1-5; abundance: few; v_gene: TRBV28; CDR3aa: CASSLRRQPQHF; CDR3nt: TGTGCCAGCAGTTTGAGGCGACAGCCCCAGCATTTT
d_gene: .; j_gene: TRBJ2-3; abundance: .; v_gene: TRBV5-1; CDR3aa: CASSYSRVNTDTQYF; CDR3nt: TGCGCCAGCAGCTATAGCAGGGTTAACACAGATACGCAGTATTTT
d_gene: .; j_gene: TRBJ1-1; abundance: few; v_gene: TRBV30; CDR3aa: CAWKLNTEAFF; CDR3nt: TGTGCCTGGAAGCTGAACACTGAAGCTTTCTTT
d_gene: TRBD1; j_gene: TRBJ2-7; abundance: .; v_gene: TRBV19; CDR3aa: CASSPRQGTYEQYF; CDR3nt: TGTGCCAGTAGTCCTAGACAGGGCACCTACGAGCAGTACTTC
d_gene: .; j_gene: TRBJ2-3; abundance: .; v_gene: TRBV19; CDR3aa: CASSSSEVTQYF; CDR3nt: TGTGCCAGTAGTTCGAGCGAGGTTACGCAGTATTTT
d_gene: .; j_gene: TRBJ1-5; abundance: .; v_gene: TRBV27; CDR3aa: CASSFGLQAQHF; CDR3nt: TGTGCCAGCAGTTTTGGACTCCAGGCCCAGCATTTT
d_gene: TRBD2; j_gene: TRBJ2-2; abundance: .; v_gene: TRBV29-1; CDR3aa: CSVEGERSGTNTGELFF; CDR3nt: TGCAGCGTTGAAGGAGAGCGGAGCGGGACGAACACCGGGGAGCTGTTTTTT
d_gene: TRBD2; j_gene: TRBJ2-2; abundance: .; v_gene: TRBV2; CDR3aa: CASRVAGAPGELFF; CDR3nt: TGTGCCAGCAGGGTAGCGGGAGCTCCCGGGGAGCTGTTTTTT
d_gene: TRBD2; j_gene: TRBJ2-5; abundance: .; v_gene: TRBV6-5; CDR3aa: CASSESGLAPTQYF; CDR3nt: TGTGCCAGCAGTGAATCGGGACTAGCTCCGACCCAGTACTTC
d_gene: TRBD1; j_gene: TRBJ1-3; abundance: .; v_gene: TRBV6-1; CDR3aa: CASSGTPGGAGGNTIYF; CDR3nt: TGTGCCAGCAGTGGGACCCCAGGGGGCGCCGGAGGAAACACCATATATTTT
d_gene: TRBD2; j_gene: TRBJ2-2; abundance: .; v_gene: TRBV19; CDR3aa: CASSIGLVNTGELFF; CDR3nt: TGTGCCAGTAGTATCGGACTAGTTAACACCGGGGAGCTGTTTTTT
d_gene: TRBD1; j_gene: TRBJ2-2; abundance: .; v_gene: TRBV19; CDR3aa: CASRLGQANTGELFF; CDR3nt: TGTGCCAGTAGGCTGGGACAGGCGAACACCGGGGAGCTGTTTTTT
d_gene: .; j_gene: TRBJ2-7; abundance: .; v_gene: TRBV5-1; CDR3aa: CASTRGGSYEQYF; CDR3nt: TGCGCCAGCACCCGAGGGGGTTCCTACGAGCAGTACTTC
d_gene: TRBD2; j_gene: TRBJ2-1; abundance: .; v_gene: TRBV4-1; CDR3aa: CASSQPPTGTSGYNEQFF; CDR3nt: TGCGCCAGCAGCCAACCCCCTACCGGGACTAGCGGCTACAATGAGCAGTTCTTC
d_gene: .; j_gene: TRBJ2-7; abundance: .; v_gene: TRBV2; CDR3aa: CASRGWTENSYEQYF; CDR3nt: TGTGCCAGCAGGGGCTGGACAGAGAACTCCTACGAGCAGTACTTC